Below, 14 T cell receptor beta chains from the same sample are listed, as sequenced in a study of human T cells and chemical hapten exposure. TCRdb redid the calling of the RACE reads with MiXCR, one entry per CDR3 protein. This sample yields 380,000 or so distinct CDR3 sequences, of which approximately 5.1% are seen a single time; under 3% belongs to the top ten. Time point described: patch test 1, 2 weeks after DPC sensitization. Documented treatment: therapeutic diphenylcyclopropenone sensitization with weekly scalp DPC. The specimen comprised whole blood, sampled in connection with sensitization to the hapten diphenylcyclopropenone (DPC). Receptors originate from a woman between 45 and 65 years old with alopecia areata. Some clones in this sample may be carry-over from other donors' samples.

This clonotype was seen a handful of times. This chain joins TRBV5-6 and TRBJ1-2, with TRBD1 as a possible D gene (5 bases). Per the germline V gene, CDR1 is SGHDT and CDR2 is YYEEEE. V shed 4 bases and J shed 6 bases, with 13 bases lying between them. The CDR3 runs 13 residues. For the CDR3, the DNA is TGTGCCAGCAGCCAAATTTCAGGGAATGGCTACACCTTC. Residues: CASSQISGNGYTF.

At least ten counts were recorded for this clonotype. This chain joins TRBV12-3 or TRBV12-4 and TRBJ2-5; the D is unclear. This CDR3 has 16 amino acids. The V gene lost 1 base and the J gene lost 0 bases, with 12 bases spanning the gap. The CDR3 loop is CASSLGWAAYQETQYF. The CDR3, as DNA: TGTGCCAGCAGTTTAGGGTGGGCGGCGTACCAAGAGACCCAGTACTTC.

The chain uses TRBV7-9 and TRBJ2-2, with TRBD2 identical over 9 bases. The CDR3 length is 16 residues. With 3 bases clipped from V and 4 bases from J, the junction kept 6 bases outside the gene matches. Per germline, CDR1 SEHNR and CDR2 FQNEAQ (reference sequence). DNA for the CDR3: TGTGCCAGCAGCTTGGCGGAGCGGGAGGTCACCGGGGAGCTGTTTTTT. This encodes CASSLAEREVTGELFF.

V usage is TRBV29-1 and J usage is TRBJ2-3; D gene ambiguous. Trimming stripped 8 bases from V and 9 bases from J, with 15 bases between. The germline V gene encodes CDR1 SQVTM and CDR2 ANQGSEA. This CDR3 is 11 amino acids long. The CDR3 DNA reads TGCAGCCCTCTCCGCTATATAACGCAGTATTTT. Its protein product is CSPLRYITQYF.

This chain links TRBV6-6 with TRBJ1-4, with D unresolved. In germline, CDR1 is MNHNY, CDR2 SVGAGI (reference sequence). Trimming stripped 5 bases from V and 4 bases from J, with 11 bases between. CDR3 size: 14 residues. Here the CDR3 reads CASSQDGDNEKLFF. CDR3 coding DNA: TGTGCCAGCAGTCAGGACGGCGATAATGAAAAACTGTTTTTT.

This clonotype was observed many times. Written as DNA, the CDR3 is TGTGCCAGCAGGTGGCCTAACTATGGCTACACCTTC. It specifies CASRWPNYGYTF. The chain combines TRBV6-2 or TRBV6-3 with TRBJ1-2; the D is unclear. V shed 6 bases and J shed 0 bases, with 5 bases lying between them. This CDR3 region has 12 residues. Germline V gives CDR1 MNHEY, CDR2 SVGEGT.

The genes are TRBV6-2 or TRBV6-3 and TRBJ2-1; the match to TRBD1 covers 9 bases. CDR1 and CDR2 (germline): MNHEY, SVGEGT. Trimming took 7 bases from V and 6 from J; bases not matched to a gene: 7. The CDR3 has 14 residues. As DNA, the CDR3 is TGTGCCAGCACTTTGACAGGGGGAGGCAATGAGCAGTTCTTC. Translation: CASTLTGGGNEQFF.

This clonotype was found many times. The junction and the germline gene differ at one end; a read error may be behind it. The CDR3 loop is CASSSNRDPSTILF. In DNA, the CDR3 is TGTGCCAGCAGCTCAAACAGGGACCCCAGCACTATACTCTTT. The chain employs TRBV7-3 and TRBJ1-1, with TRBD1 as a possible D gene (6 bases). The CDR3 spans 14 residues. CDR1 SGHTA and CDR2 FQGTGA come from the germline V gene.

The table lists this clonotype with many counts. The CDR3 loop is CASSQDKEEFGTGYTF. The CDR3 nucleotides read TGTGCCAGCAGCCAAGATAAGGAGGAATTTGGAACTGGCTACACCTTC. The genes are TRBV14 and TRBJ1-2; D unresolved. The CDR3 contains 16 residues. Germline V gene lookup returns CDR1 SGHDN and CDR2 FVKESK. V lost 0 bases to trimming and J lost 7 bases, with 18 bases between them.

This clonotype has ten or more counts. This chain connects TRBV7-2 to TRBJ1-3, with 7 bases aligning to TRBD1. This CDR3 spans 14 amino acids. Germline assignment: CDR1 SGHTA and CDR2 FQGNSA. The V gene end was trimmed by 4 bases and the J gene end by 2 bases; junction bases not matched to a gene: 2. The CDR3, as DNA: TGTGCCAGCAGCTCCCAGGGGGCTGGAAACACCATATATTTT. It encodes CASSSQGAGNTIYF.

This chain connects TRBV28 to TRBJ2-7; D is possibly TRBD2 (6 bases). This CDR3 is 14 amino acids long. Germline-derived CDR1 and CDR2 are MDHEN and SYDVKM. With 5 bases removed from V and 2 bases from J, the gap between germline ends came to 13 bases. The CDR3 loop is CASSGRGRPYEQYF. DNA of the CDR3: TGTGCCAGCAGTGGCCGGGGGAGACCCTACGAGCAGTACTTC.

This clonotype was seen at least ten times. This CDR3 is CSAPDLAKNIQYF. CDR3 nucleotides: TGCAGTGCCCCCGACCTAGCCAAAAACATTCAGTACTTC. The chain carries TRBV20-1 and TRBJ2-4, with D unclear. Trimming took 6 bases from V and 0 from J, leaving 9 bases between them. The CDR3 runs 13 residues. From germline, CDR1 is DFQATT and CDR2 SNEGSKA (reference sequence).

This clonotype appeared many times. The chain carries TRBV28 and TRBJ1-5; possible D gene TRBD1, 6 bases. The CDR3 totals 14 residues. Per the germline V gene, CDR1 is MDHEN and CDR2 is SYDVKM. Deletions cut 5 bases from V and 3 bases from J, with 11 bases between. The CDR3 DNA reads TGTGCCAGCAGTCCTACAGGGTACAATCAGCCCCAGCATTTT. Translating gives CASSPTGYNQPQHF.

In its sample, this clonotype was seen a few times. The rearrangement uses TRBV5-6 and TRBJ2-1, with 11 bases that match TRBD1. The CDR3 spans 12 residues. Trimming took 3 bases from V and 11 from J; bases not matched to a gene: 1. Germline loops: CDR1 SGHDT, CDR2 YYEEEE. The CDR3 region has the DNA TGTGCCAGCAGCTGGGACAGGGGGAAGCAGTTCTTC. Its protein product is CASSWDRGKQFF.